The sample holds many counts of the clone carrying this T cell receptor beta chain. Its matching antigen is unknown. V was shortened by 8 bases and J by 5 bases, with 19 bases between the two germline ends. The CDR3 is made up of 15 amino acids. In germline, CDR1 is MNHEY, CDR2 SVGEGT. These data originate in a study of T cell repertoires in cytomegalovirus infection. Study at large: Carrying CMV and the relevant HLA type showed in public TCR beta signatures. Study-wide findings and caveats: CMV-specific TCR beta clonotypes restricted by HLA-C were the ones dominating the ex vivo response.

In TCRdb, the reads were re-called with MiXCR into one record per CDR3 protein. The sample holds some 940,000 distinct CDR3 sequences, around 31% seen once. This sequence was found in a human donor in good health (CMV status not recorded). Some clones in this sample may be carry-over from other donors' samples. The specimen was cultured CD8+ T cells from PBMCs, collected from culture after CMV antigen stimulation. V is TRBV6-2 or TRBV6-3 and J is TRBJ1-5, with D possibly TRBD1 on 6 matching bases. Here the CDR3 DNA reads TGTGCCAGCTCGGCTGGGGGGCTTAGGGATCAGCCCCAGCATTTT. Its translation: CASSAGGLRDQPQHF.